These T cell receptor beta chains were read from a single sample in a study of OX40 agonist ivuxolimab in advanced cancers. The method was immunoSEQ multiplex PCR; TCRdb's version includes in-frame clones alone and lacks a portion of them. Of under 30,000 clones listed, around 80% are singletons. This specimen was CD4+ or CD8+ T cells sorted from blood, taken in a trial of the OX40 agonist ivuxolimab. Receptors originate from an adult with an advanced solid tumor such as melanoma, head and neck, liver or kidney cancer. Both conserved end residues are part of each CDR3. The D gene is left open where the match is weak. The size of a clone is reported for some rows only, either as once, few or many, or as a class for expanded clones.

clone_size: NA; d_call: NA; v_call: TRBV4-1; j_call: TRBJ2-7; cdr3_aa: CASSQGEGLNEQYF; cdr3_nt: TGCGCCAGCAGCCAAGGTGAAGGGCTGAACGAGCAGTACTTC
clone_size: NA; d_call: NA; v_call: TRBV9; j_call: TRBJ2-1; cdr3_aa: CASSEETNEQFF; cdr3_nt: TGTGCCAGCAGCGAGGAGACCAATGAGCAGTTCTTC
clone_size: few; d_call: TRBD2; v_call: TRBV11-2; j_call: TRBJ2-7; cdr3_aa: CASSLELGRGNYEQYF; cdr3_nt: TGTGCCAGCAGCTTAGAACTCGGGAGGGGGAACTACGAGCAGTACTTC
clone_size: NA; d_call: NA; v_call: TRBV19; j_call: TRBJ2-1; cdr3_aa: CASSTPRQSSYNEQFF; cdr3_nt: TGTGCCAGTAGTACACCGCGACAGAGCTCCTACAATGAGCAGTTCTTC
clone_size: NA; d_call: TRBD2; v_call: TRBV9; j_call: TRBJ2-3; cdr3_aa: CASSPSPSGGRTDTQYF; cdr3_nt: TGTGCCAGCAGCCCCTCGCCGAGCGGGGGGCGCACAGATACGCAGTATTTT
clone_size: NA; d_call: NA; v_call: TRBV6-5; j_call: TRBJ1-1; cdr3_aa: CASSYSTAGSEAFF; cdr3_nt: TGTGCCAGCAGTTACTCGACGGCAGGGTCTGAAGCTTTCTTT
clone_size: NA; d_call: TRBD2; v_call: TRBV6-1; j_call: TRBJ2-1; cdr3_aa: CASKGTRHNEQFF; cdr3_nt: TGTGCCAGCAAGGGGACTAGACACAATGAGCAGTTCTTC
clone_size: NA; d_call: NA; v_call: TRBV7-2; j_call: TRBJ1-6; cdr3_aa: CASSLGTRPSPLHF; cdr3_nt: TGTGCCAGCAGCTTAGGGACACGCCCTTCACCCCTCCACTTT
clone_size: NA; d_call: TRBD1; v_call: TRBV7-9; j_call: TRBJ2-7; cdr3_aa: CASSPGQGAQIYEQYF; cdr3_nt: TGTGCCAGCAGCCCGGGACAGGGGGCGCAAATTTACGAGCAGTACTTC
clone_size: NA; d_call: TRBD2; v_call: TRBV4-2; j_call: TRBJ2-1; cdr3_aa: CASSPPGLAGGQVNEQFF; cdr3_nt: TGTGCCAGCAGCCCGCCGGGACTAGCGGGGGGGCAGGTTAATGAGCAGTTCTTC
clone_size: NA; d_call: NA; v_call: TRBV11-2; j_call: TRBJ2-2; cdr3_aa: CASSSLPDRWGTGELFF; cdr3_nt: TGTGCCAGCAGCTCCCTCCCAGACAGGTGGGGAACCGGGGAGCTGTTTTTT
clone_size: NA; d_call: NA; v_call: TRBV2; j_call: TRBJ2-5; cdr3_aa: CASREGEETQYF; cdr3_nt: TGTGCCAGCCGTGAGGGGGAAGAGACCCAGTACTTC
clone_size: NA; d_call: NA; v_call: TRBV14; j_call: TRBJ1-2; cdr3_aa: CASSQDPSHYGYTF; cdr3_nt: TGTGCCAGCAGCCAAGATCCCAGCCACTATGGCTACACCTTC
clone_size: few; d_call: NA; v_call: TRBV4-3; j_call: TRBJ1-1; cdr3_aa: CASSQAIRDTEAFF; cdr3_nt: TGCGCCAGCAGCCAAGCTATTCGGGACACTGAAGCTTTCTTT
clone_size: NA; d_call: NA; v_call: TRBV27; j_call: TRBJ1-1; cdr3_aa: CASSFNGETEAFF; cdr3_nt: TGTGCCAGCAGTTTTAACGGGGAAACTGAAGCTTTCTTT
clone_size: NA; d_call: NA; v_call: TRBV4-3; j_call: TRBJ2-3; cdr3_aa: CASSQVLTDTQYF; cdr3_nt: TGCGCCAGCAGCCAAGTCCTAACAGATACGCAGTATTTT
clone_size: once; d_call: NA; v_call: TRBV6-5; j_call: TRBJ1-1; cdr3_aa: CASSYWENTEAFF; cdr3_nt: TGTGCCAGCAGTTACTGGGAAAACACTGAAGCTTTCTTT
clone_size: once; d_call: NA; v_call: TRBV29-1; j_call: TRBJ2-3; cdr3_aa: CSVEGRSYADTQYF; cdr3_nt: TGCAGCGTTGAAGGCCGATCGTACGCGGATACGCAGTATTTT
clone_size: NA; d_call: NA; v_call: TRBV28; j_call: TRBJ1-1; cdr3_aa: CASSLRGQFEAFF; cdr3_nt: TGTGCCAGCAGTTTACGAGGACAGTTTGAAGCTTTCTTT
clone_size: once; d_call: NA; v_call: TRBV4-3; j_call: TRBJ2-7; cdr3_aa: CASSPRDGIYEQYF; cdr3_nt: TGCGCCAGCAGCCCCCGGGACGGAATCTACGAGCAGTACTTC
clone_size: NA; d_call: TRBD2; v_call: TRBV6-1; j_call: TRBJ2-1; cdr3_aa: CASIFSGSYNEQFF; cdr3_nt: TGTGCCAGCATTTTTAGCGGGTCCTACAATGAGCAGTTCTTC
clone_size: NA; d_call: NA; v_call: TRBV7-9; j_call: TRBJ2-3; cdr3_aa: CASSLRGGTDTQYF; cdr3_nt: TGTGCCAGCAGCTTAAGAGGGGGCACAGATACGCAGTATTTT
clone_size: NA; d_call: NA; v_call: TRBV7-2; j_call: TRBJ2-7; cdr3_aa: CASSLVGGPSYEQYF; cdr3_nt: TGTGCCAGCAGCCTTGTTGGGGGACCTTCCTACGAGCAGTACTTC
clone_size: NA; d_call: NA; v_call: TRBV9; j_call: TRBJ1-1; cdr3_aa: CASSVASYMNTEAFF; cdr3_nt: TGTGCCAGCAGCGTAGCCTCCTACATGAACACTGAAGCTTTCTTT
clone_size: NA; d_call: NA; v_call: TRBV27; j_call: TRBJ2-5; cdr3_aa: CASSLALGAETQYF; cdr3_nt: TGTGCCAGCAGTTTAGCCTTGGGGGCCGAGACCCAGTACTTC
clone_size: NA; d_call: NA; v_call: TRBV15; j_call: TRBJ2-5; cdr3_aa: CATSSKTGPLVGTQYF; cdr3_nt: TGTGCCACCAGCAGTAAAACCGGGCCCTTAGTGGGGACCCAGTACTTC
clone_size: NA; d_call: NA; v_call: TRBV25-1; j_call: TRBJ1-2; cdr3_aa: CATHGPVKANYGYTF; cdr3_nt: TGTGCCACCCACGGGCCGGTCAAGGCTAACTATGGCTACACCTTC
clone_size: NA; d_call: TRBD1; v_call: TRBV6-5; j_call: TRBJ2-5; cdr3_aa: CASSLRQGRQETQYF; cdr3_nt: TGTGCCAGCAGTCTCCGACAGGGGAGACAAGAGACCCAGTACTTC
clone_size: NA; d_call: NA; v_call: TRBV19; j_call: TRBJ1-1; cdr3_aa: CASSIVVSPNTEAFF; cdr3_nt: TGTGCCAGTAGTATAGTTGTCAGCCCCAACACTGAAGCTTTCTTT
clone_size: NA; d_call: NA; v_call: TRBV5-6; j_call: TRBJ2-3; cdr3_aa: CASSLARAGYTDTQYF; cdr3_nt: TGTGCCAGCAGCTTGGCACGAGCAGGTTACACAGATACGCAGTATTTT
clone_size: NA; d_call: NA; v_call: TRBV29-1; j_call: TRBJ2-2; cdr3_aa: CTSTGPGQGGTGELFF; cdr3_nt: TGCACCTCCACCGGCCCGGGCCAGGGGGGCACCGGGGAGCTGTTTTTT
clone_size: NA; d_call: TRBD2; v_call: TRBV14; j_call: TRBJ2-3; cdr3_aa: CASSQVGLAVTDTQYF; cdr3_nt: TGTGCCAGCAGCCAAGTGGGACTAGCGGTCACAGATACGCAGTATTTT
clone_size: once; d_call: NA; v_call: TRBV7-9; j_call: TRBJ2-7; cdr3_aa: CASSLPGTYEQYF; cdr3_nt: TGTGCCAGCAGCTTACCGGGAACCTACGAGCAGTACTTC
clone_size: NA; d_call: NA; v_call: TRBV27; j_call: TRBJ2-3; cdr3_aa: CASSFLTDTQYF; cdr3_nt: TGTGCCAGCAGTTTTCTCACAGATACGCAGTATTTT
clone_size: NA; d_call: TRBD1; v_call: TRBV7-9; j_call: TRBJ2-1; cdr3_aa: CASSSGQGDEQFF; cdr3_nt: TGTGCCAGCAGCTCTGGACAGGGGGATGAGCAGTTCTTC
clone_size: NA; d_call: NA; v_call: TRBV4-3; j_call: TRBJ1-1; cdr3_aa: CASSQLVVQSYTEAFF; cdr3_nt: TGCGCCAGCAGCCAATTGGTTGTACAGAGTTATACTGAAGCTTTCTTT
clone_size: once; d_call: NA; v_call: TRBV6-6; j_call: TRBJ2-1; cdr3_aa: CASSYPNREQFF; cdr3_nt: TGTGCCAGCAGTTACCCCAACAGGGAACAGTTCTTC
clone_size: few; d_call: NA; v_call: TRBV20-1; j_call: TRBJ2-3; cdr3_aa: CSAREDYTQYF; cdr3_nt: TGCAGTGCTAGAGAGGACTATACGCAGTATTTT
clone_size: once; d_call: NA; v_call: TRBV6-5; j_call: TRBJ1-1; cdr3_aa: CASSLSQSMNTEAFF; cdr3_nt: TGTGCCAGCAGTTTGTCCCAGTCGATGAACACTGAAGCTTTCTTT
clone_size: NA; d_call: NA; v_call: TRBV4-1; j_call: TRBJ2-7; cdr3_aa: CASSPKLSYEQYF; cdr3_nt: TGCGCCAGCAGCCCCAAACTCTCCTACGAGCAGTACTTC
clone_size: once; d_call: NA; v_call: TRBV25-1; j_call: TRBJ2-1; cdr3_aa: CASSESGRAIDEQFF; cdr3_nt: TGTGCCAGCAGTGAATCAGGCAGGGCGATCGATGAGCAGTTCTTC
clone_size: once; d_call: NA; v_call: TRBV4-2; j_call: TRBJ1-2; cdr3_aa: CASSQDKAGTYYGYTF; cdr3_nt: TGTGCCAGCAGCCAAGATAAGGCGGGGACCTACTATGGCTACACCTTC
clone_size: medium-sized; d_call: NA; v_call: TRBV7-7; j_call: TRBJ2-5; cdr3_aa: CASSLSRKETQYF; cdr3_nt: TGTGCCAGCAGCTTATCGCGGAAAGAGACCCAGTACTTC
clone_size: NA; d_call: TRBD2; v_call: TRBV27; j_call: TRBJ2-3; cdr3_aa: CASSLELAGGADTQYF; cdr3_nt: TGTGCCAGCAGTTTAGAGCTAGCGGGGGGGGCAGATACGCAGTATTTT
clone_size: NA; d_call: TRBD2; v_call: TRBV5-3; j_call: TRBJ2-1; cdr3_aa: CARSQTGTKIKNEQFF; cdr3_nt: TGTGCCAGAAGCCAGACCGGGACTAAAATTAAGAATGAGCAGTTCTTC
clone_size: once; d_call: TRBD1; v_call: TRBV9; j_call: TRBJ1-1; cdr3_aa: CASSVGGGFTEAFF; cdr3_nt: TGTGCCAGCAGCGTAGGAGGGGGCTTTACTGAAGCTTTCTTT
clone_size: NA; d_call: NA; v_call: TRBV4-3; j_call: TRBJ1-5; cdr3_aa: CASSQEKAHQPQHF; cdr3_nt: TGCGCCAGCAGCCAAGAGAAGGCGCATCAGCCCCAGCATTTT
clone_size: NA; d_call: NA; v_call: TRBV4-1; j_call: TRBJ1-2; cdr3_aa: CASSQGLTPGPANYGYTF; cdr3_nt: TGCGCCAGCAGCCAAGGTCTTACTCCGGGACCCGCTAACTATGGCTACACCTTC
clone_size: NA; d_call: TRBD2; v_call: TRBV7-9; j_call: TRBJ2-3; cdr3_aa: CASSLFPRTSGSTDTQYF; cdr3_nt: TGTGCCAGCAGCTTATTCCCACGGACTAGCGGCAGCACAGATACGCAGTATTTT
clone_size: NA; d_call: NA; v_call: TRBV7-9; j_call: TRBJ2-2; cdr3_aa: CASSLESGFATFTGELFF; cdr3_nt: TGTGCCAGCAGCTTAGAGTCGGGGTTCGCGACGTTTACCGGGGAGCTGTTTTTT
clone_size: NA; d_call: NA; v_call: TRBV27; j_call: TRBJ1-2; cdr3_aa: CASMGIRGYTF; cdr3_nt: TGTGCCAGCATGGGGATTCGGGGCTACACCTTC
clone_size: NA; d_call: NA; v_call: TRBV5-6; j_call: TRBJ2-1; cdr3_aa: CASSLVSSASPFF; cdr3_nt: TGTGCCAGCAGCTTGGTTAGCTCCGCATCCCCGTTCTTC